The 7 T cell receptor beta chains presented below share a single source sample, sequenced in a study of beta chain features in type 1 diabetes. Every isolated RNA sample was fully reverse transcribed, so sequencing captured expressed TCRB transcripts. TCRdb keeps only in-frame clones here, not all; method: immunoSEQ multiplex PCR. This table holds 810,000 or so clones, roughly 16% found once. Sequenced sample: naive CD4+ T cells from blood. The receptors derive from a woman between 18 and 29 years old in good health.

This chain links TRBV27 with TRBJ1-1; D is possibly TRBD1 (6 bases). This CDR3 has 15 amino acids. Germline lookup yields CDR1 MNHEY and CDR2 SMNVEV (reference sequence). Trimming took 6 bases from V and 1 from J, leaving 15 bases between them. CDR3: CASRDWDKKNTEAFF. In nucleotides, the CDR3 is TGTGCCAGCAGGGATTGGGACAAAAAGAACACTGAAGCTTTCTTT.

In this sample, this clone turned up a few times. This chain links TRBV23-1 with TRBJ1-2; D gene ambiguous. TRBV23-1 is filed as an ORF, its function uncertain. This CDR3 has 13 residues. Trimming removed 4 bases at V and 7 bases at J, with 13 bases between. The DNA of the CDR3 is TGCGCCAGCAGTCCCTTTTCAGGATTTGGCTACACCTTC. Protein sequence: CASSPFSGFGYTF.

This clone was detected only a few times. The gene calls are TRBV4-2 and TRBJ2-3, with D unresolved. Germline CDR1 reads LGHNA; CDR2 reads YNFKEQ. V was pared by 5 bases and J by 7 bases, with 7 bases between. The CDR3 is 11 residues long. CDR3 DNA sequence: TGTGCCAGCAGCGAAGGACATACGCAGTATTTT. Translation gives CASSEGHTQYF.

This chain links TRBV6-5 with TRBJ1-1, with D maybe TRBD1 (6 bases). V was trimmed by 0 bases and J by 0 bases, leaving 8 bases between them. Germline CDR1 and CDR2: MNHEY and SVGAGI. This CDR3 has 15 amino acids. DNA for the CDR3: TGTGCCAGCAGTTACTCCGCAGGGGTGAACACTGAAGCTTTCTTT. Protein sequence: CASSYSAGVNTEAFF.

The chain has TRBV27 and TRBJ2-1; possibly TRBD2 for D (5 bases). The CDR3 consists of 16 residues. V dropped 2 bases and J dropped 8 bases, with 19 bases sitting between them. Germline loops: CDR1 MNHEY, CDR2 SMNVEV (reference sequence). In DNA, the CDR3 is TGTGCCAGCAGTTTAGGTCCCCTTTACGGGAAGGATGAGCAGTTCTTC. It translates to CASSLGPLYGKDEQFF.

This clone was seen only a few times. The chain carries TRBV29-1 and TRBJ2-2; D unclear. The germline V gene has CDR1 SQVTM and CDR2 ANQGSEA. V lost 6 bases to trimming and J lost 4 bases, with 12 bases between them. This CDR3 has 13 residues. The CDR3 protein is CSVRASPTGELFF. The CDR3 coding sequence is TGCAGCGTCCGGGCTAGTCCCACCGGGGAGCTGTTTTTT.

This clone was observed a few times. CDR3 protein: CASSLEAGRRQETQYF. In DNA, the CDR3 is TGTGCCAGCAGCTTAGAGGCGGGTCGGCGACAAGAGACCCAGTACTTC. The chain carries TRBV7-2 and TRBJ2-5; D is perhaps TRBD2 (5 bases). Trimming removed 1 base from V and 2 bases from J, with 14 bases in between. CDR3 length: 16 amino acids. In germline, CDR1 is SGHTA, CDR2 FQGNSA.